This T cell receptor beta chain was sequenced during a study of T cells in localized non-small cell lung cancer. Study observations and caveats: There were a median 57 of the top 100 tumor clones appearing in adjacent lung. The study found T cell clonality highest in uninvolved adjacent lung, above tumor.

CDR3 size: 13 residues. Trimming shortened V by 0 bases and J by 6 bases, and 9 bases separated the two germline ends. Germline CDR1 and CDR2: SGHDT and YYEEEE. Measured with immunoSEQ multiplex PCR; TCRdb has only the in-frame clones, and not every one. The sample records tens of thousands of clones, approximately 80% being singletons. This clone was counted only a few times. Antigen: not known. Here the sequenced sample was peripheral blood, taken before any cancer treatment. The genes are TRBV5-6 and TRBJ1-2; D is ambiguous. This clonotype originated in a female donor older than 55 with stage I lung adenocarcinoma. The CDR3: CASSLAGTDGYTF. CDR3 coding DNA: TGTGCCAGCAGCTTGGCGGGAACGGATGGCTACACCTTC.